The T cell receptor (beta chain) under discussion was sequenced for a study of T cell responses to AZD1222 COVID-19 vaccine. General study results and limits: A mostly white British donor set with more females was recruited, and clonal diversity was possibly underestimated. Among AZD1222 vaccinees, only six or seven were seropositive at baseline.

This clone was recorded a few times. Antigen: not known. The germline CDR1 and CDR2 sequences are MNHNY and SVGAGI (reference sequence). The CDR3 covers 14 residues. Trimming shortened V by 0 bases and J by 8 bases, and 11 bases separated the two germline ends. Repertoires were generated with immunoSEQ multiplex PCR, while TCRdb's copy carries only in-frame clones and drops some. The repertoire holds about 110,000 clones, with about 80% as singletons. The origin of this receptor is an adult in good health. The input for sequencing was peripheral blood, taken on day 0 of AZD1222 vaccination. J is TRBJ2-1 and V is TRBV6-6; D call uncertain. The CDR3: CASSYSFARDEQFF. The CDR3, as DNA: TGTGCCAGCAGTTACTCCTTTGCACGCGATGAGCAGTTCTTC.